Shown below are 17 T cell receptor beta chains from a single sample sequenced in a study of T cells in women clearing cervical HPV infection. Produced via immunoSEQ multiplex PCR; TCRdb's table is partial and in-frame only. This listing includes tens of thousands of clones. Sequenced input: blood buffy coat. These receptors came from a woman aged 18 to 75 with a cervical HPV16 infection that either progressed to CIN3+ or cleared (not recorded which).

On this clone itself: From the germline J gene comes the end of the CDR3, since the read stops 3 residues before it. The genes are TRBV10-3 and TRBJ2-1, with TRBD2 as a possible D gene (6 bases). The germline CDR1 and CDR2 sequences are ENHRY and SYGVKD. The CDR3 runs 15 residues. The V end lost 2 bases, the J end lost 6 bases, and 14 bases lay between the germline ends. Incomplete CDR3 DNA: TGTGCCATCAGTGAGACTCCCGGGACTGTCAATGAG. Translating it yields CAISETPGTVNE. The complete CDR3 reads CAISETPGTVNEQFF.

About this clone: The sequence runs out 3 residues before the end of the CDR3; the remainder is reconstructed from the germline J gene. The J gene is TRBJ2-3, the V gene TRBV5-6, with a tentative D call TRBD2 (6 bases). The germline V gene encodes CDR1 SGHDT and CDR2 YYEEEE. There are 13 residues in the CDR3. CDR3 bases read: TGTGCCAGCAGCTCGGGACTTGAAGAGACG. Translated: CASSSGLEET. From start to end, the CDR3 is CASSSGLEETQYF.

A remark on this clone: The DNA ends 3 residues before the CDR3 does, and the rest of the CDR3 is filled in from the germline J gene. The chain combines TRBV5-6 with TRBJ1-1; D gene unclear. This CDR3 is 15 amino acids long. The germline V and J ends were trimmed by 5 bases and 0 bases, with 14 bases remaining between them. Germline V gene sequence: CDR1 SGHDT, CDR2 YYEEEE. The sequenced CDR3 bases are TGTGCCAGCAGTTCCGTCACAGTCATGAACACTGAA. It specifies CASSSVTVMNTE. The whole CDR3 sequence is CASSSVTVMNTEAFF.

On this clone: The CDR3 end falls 3 residues outside the read, so it is completed with the germline J gene. V and J are TRBV11-2 and TRBJ1-2; weak D call: TRBD1 (5 bases). Trimming cost V 5 bases and J 2 bases, with 9 bases left between them. Germline CDR1 SGHAT, CDR2 FQNNGV. CDR3 length: 13 amino acids. CDR3 amino acids: CASSPPGNYGYTF. The part of the CDR3 DNA that was read is TGTGCCAGCAGCCCGCCAGGGAACTATGGC.

A word on this clone: The CDR3 is cut off 3 residues early in the read; its end comes from the germline J gene. The J gene is TRBJ2-2, the V gene TRBV7-9; possibly TRBD1 for D (6 bases). Trimming took off 7 bases at V and 4 bases at J, with 10 bases between the two ends. Germline loops: CDR1 SEHNR, CDR2 FQNEAQ (reference sequence). The CDR3 covers 13 residues. This CDR3 is CASNQGGTGELFF. The sequenced CDR3 bases are TGTGCCAGCAACCAAGGGGGCACCGGGGAG. The variable domain in full, with the rest retrieved from reference TRBV7-9 and TRBJ2-2, is DTGVSQNPRHKITKRGQNVTFRCDPISEHNRLYWYRQTLGQGPEFLTYFQNEAQLEKSRLLSDRFSAERPKGSFSTLEIQRTEQGDSAMYLCASNQGGTGELFFGEGSRLTVL.

Comments on this clone: Read coverage stops 3 residues before the CDR3 terminus; the germline J gene supplies the remainder. V is TRBV6-1 and J is TRBJ2-1; 7 nucleotides match TRBD2. V was pared by 2 bases and J by 2 bases, with 6 bases of the junction left unmatched. CDR1 is MNHNS, CDR2 SASEGT, per germline. The CDR3 covers 16 residues. The CDR3 loop reads CASSERAGATYNEQFF. The CDR3 bases that were read are TGTGCCAGCAGTGAAAGGGCGGGAGCCACCTACAATGAG.

As for this clone: Sequencing ends 3 residues short of the CDR3 end; the germline J gene provides the rest. The gene calls are TRBV20-1 and TRBJ2-5, with TRBD2 matching 11 bases. J was trimmed by 5 bases and V by 3 bases; bases with no gene match: 5. CDR1 is DFQATT, CDR2 SNEGSKA, per germline (reference sequence). The CDR3 has 14 amino acids. This CDR3 reads CSASLAGGGETQYF. The part of the CDR3 DNA that was read is TGCAGTGCTAGCTTAGCGGGAGGGGGGGAGACC.

To note about this clone: The CDR3 extends 3 residues past the end of the read, so its final part is completed from the germline J gene. Other DNA sequences within the sample encode an identical CDR3. The chain couples TRBV29-1 to TRBJ1-3; D unclear. From germline, CDR1 is SQVTM and CDR2 ANQGSEA. This CDR3 spans 12 amino acids. V lost 4 bases and J lost 2, with 6 bases in between. Incomplete CDR3 DNA: TGCAGCGTTGCTCAGACTGGAAACACC. It encodes CSVAQTGNT. The entire CDR3 protein is CSVAQTGNTIYF.

About this clone itself: The read stops 3 residues short of the end of the CDR3; the missing end is completed from the germline J gene. The rearrangement uses TRBV5-6 and TRBJ2-2, with 7 bases fitting TRBD2. The germline V gene encodes CDR1 SGHDT and CDR2 YYEEEE. This CDR3 contains 15 residues. The chain's CDR3 is CASSLSGIGNEKLFF. The DNA read from the CDR3 is TGTGCCAGCAGCCTCAGCGGGATTGGTAATGAAAAG.

Comment on this clone: With the read ending 3 residues before the CDR3 end, the germline J gene is used to fill in that end. V and J are TRBV6-2 or TRBV6-3 and TRBJ1-1; D is undetermined. Germline CDR1 is MNHEY and CDR2 is SVGEGT. The CDR3 runs 16 residues. The V end lost 0 bases, the J end lost 2 bases, and 13 bases lay between the germline ends. CDR3 in amino acids: CASSYSSVGPNTEAFF. CDR3 bases read: TGTGCCAGCAGTTACTCTTCCGTGGGCCCAAACACTGAA.

Regarding this clone: The DNA ends 3 residues before the CDR3 does, and the rest of the CDR3 is filled in from the germline J gene. The J gene is TRBJ2-3, the V gene TRBV7-9; D uncertain. Germline V CDR1 and CDR2: SEHNR, FQNEAQ (reference sequence). The CDR3 sequence is 13 residues long. The sequenced part of the CDR3 DNA is TGTGCCAGCAGCTTAGCGTCTAAAGAGACG. It yields the protein CASSLASKET. The CDR3 reads in full as CASSLASKETQYF.

Concerning this clone: The read comes to an end 3 residues before the CDR3 does, leaving the germline J gene to fill in the end. The chain joins TRBV15 to TRBJ2-7; perhaps TRBD2 as D (5 bases). Germline CDR1 is LNHNV and CDR2 is YYDKDF (reference sequence). This CDR3 region has 19 residues. V lost 0 bases and J 3 bases, leaving 24 bases between the germline ends. Partial CDR3 DNA: TGTGCCACCAGCAGAGATTCCCCCAGCGGCAGCCACACACGCTACGAG. Translating it yields CATSRDSPSGSHTRYE. The CDR3 in full is CATSRDSPSGSHTRYEQYF.

Comments on this clone: The read terminates 3 residues before the CDR3 end, so the remaining end is supplied by the germline J gene. The chain links TRBV20-1 to TRBJ2-1; TRBD2 agrees at 7 bases. The CDR3 has 15 amino acids. CDR1 and CDR2 from the germline V gene are DFQATT and SNEGSKA (reference sequence). V was clipped by 3 bases and J by 0 bases; unmatched bases: 5. The covered CDR3 bases are TGCAGTGCTAGGCGGGACTATAGCTCCTACAATGAG. Encoded protein: CSARRDYSSYNE. The full-length CDR3 reads as CSARRDYSSYNEQFF.

A note on this clone: The read gets to within 3 residues of the CDR3 end, and the germline J gene fills in the rest. J is TRBJ1-5 and V is TRBV6-1; 7 bases line up with TRBD1. Trimming cost V 1 base and J 2 bases; bases outside gene matches: 5. In germline, CDR1 is MNHNS, CDR2 SASEGT. This CDR3 comprises 16 residues. CDR3 loop: CASSEEEGAGNQPQHF. CDR3 DNA, as far as it was read: TGTGCCAGCAGTGAAGAGGAGGGGGCAGGCAATCAGCCC.

Details on this clone: With the read ending 3 residues before the CDR3 end, the germline J gene is used to fill in that end. The rearrangement links TRBV30 to TRBJ2-4, with D uncertain. This CDR3 has 12 residues. Germline V gene lookup returns CDR1 GTSNPN and CDR2 SVGIG (reference sequence). The covered CDR3 bases are TGTGCCTGGAGCCCGTTATCCTATGGT. This sequence encodes CAWSPLSYG. The whole CDR3 sequence is CAWSPLSYGQYF.

With respect to this clone: With the read ending 3 residues before the CDR3 end, the germline J gene is used to fill in that end. This chain uses TRBV30 with TRBJ2-1; 15 bases fit TRBD2. CDR1 is GTSNPN, CDR2 SVGIG, per germline (reference sequence). V gave up 4 bases and J gave up 3 bases; unmatched junction bases: 10. The length of the CDR3 is 18 residues. The CDR3 spells CAWTRAGLAGGIYNEQFF. Partial CDR3 DNA: TGTGCCTGGACCAGAGCAGGACTAGCGGGAGGGATCTACAATGAG.

A word on this clone: Read sequence stops 3 residues before the CDR3 end, and the germline J gene provides the missing end. The chain employs TRBV19 and TRBJ2-3; D unclear. The CDR3 contains 16 residues. Germline V gene sequence: CDR1 LNHDA, CDR2 SQIVND (reference sequence). The CDR3 is CASSIQVLVGRQPQYF. The sequenced part of the CDR3 DNA is TGTGCCAGTAGTATACAGGTTTTGGTGGGCAGGCAGCCG.